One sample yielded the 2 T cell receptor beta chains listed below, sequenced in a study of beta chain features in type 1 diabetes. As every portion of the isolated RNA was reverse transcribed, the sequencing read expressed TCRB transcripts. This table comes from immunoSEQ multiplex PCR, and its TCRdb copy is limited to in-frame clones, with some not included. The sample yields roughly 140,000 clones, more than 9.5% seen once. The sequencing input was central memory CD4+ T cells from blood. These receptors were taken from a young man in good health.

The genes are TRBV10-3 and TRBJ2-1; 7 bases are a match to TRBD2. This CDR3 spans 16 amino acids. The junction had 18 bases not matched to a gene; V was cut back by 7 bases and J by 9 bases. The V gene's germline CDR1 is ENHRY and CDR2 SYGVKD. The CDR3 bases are TGTGCCATCACGGGGGGAACCCAGGGATCCGGCGGTGAGCAGTTCTTC. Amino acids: CAITGGTQGSGGEQFF.

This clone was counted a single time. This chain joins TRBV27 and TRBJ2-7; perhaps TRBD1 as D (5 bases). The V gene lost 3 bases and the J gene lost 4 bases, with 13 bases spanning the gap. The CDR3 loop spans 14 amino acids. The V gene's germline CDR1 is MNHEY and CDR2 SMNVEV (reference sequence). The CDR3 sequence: CASSFAKGFYEQYF. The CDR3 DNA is TGTGCCAGCAGTTTTGCAAAGGGGTTTTACGAGCAGTACTTC.